The clone carrying this T cell receptor beta chain was counted between two and nine times. No antigen is known for it. The data derive from a study of T-cell memory formation after mild COVID-19. TCRdb reanalysed the 5' RACE reads using MiXCR and keeps one entry per CDR3 protein. The data hold around 390,000 distinct CDR3 sequences, with approximately 15% observed a single time. The CDR3 runs to 11 residues. Trimming removed 1 base at V and 8 bases at J, with 6 bases between. Germline CDR1 SEHNR, CDR2 FQNEAQ (reference sequence). Study-wide results and caveats: Pre-infection memory held some responding clones, suggesting pre-existing cross-reactive T cells responded.

The receptor was derived from a man aged 18 to 29 who had mild COVID-19 (a few samples of this study predate the infection). Cell type and time point are not known. The specimen sequenced was PBMCs or a T cell subset sorted from them (not recorded which). The rearrangement joins TRBV7-9 to TRBJ2-7; unclear D gene. The CDR3 DNA follows: TGTGCCAGCAGCTTAGAAGGGAAGCAGTACTTC. This encodes CASSLEGKQYF. The whole variable domain, remainder taken from reference TRBV7-9 and TRBJ2-7, is DTGVSQNPRHKITKRGQNVTFRCDPISEHNRLYWYRQTLGQGPEFLTYFQNEAQLEKSRLLSDRFSAERPKGSFSTLEIQRTEQGDSAMYLCASSLEGKQYFGPGTRLTVT.